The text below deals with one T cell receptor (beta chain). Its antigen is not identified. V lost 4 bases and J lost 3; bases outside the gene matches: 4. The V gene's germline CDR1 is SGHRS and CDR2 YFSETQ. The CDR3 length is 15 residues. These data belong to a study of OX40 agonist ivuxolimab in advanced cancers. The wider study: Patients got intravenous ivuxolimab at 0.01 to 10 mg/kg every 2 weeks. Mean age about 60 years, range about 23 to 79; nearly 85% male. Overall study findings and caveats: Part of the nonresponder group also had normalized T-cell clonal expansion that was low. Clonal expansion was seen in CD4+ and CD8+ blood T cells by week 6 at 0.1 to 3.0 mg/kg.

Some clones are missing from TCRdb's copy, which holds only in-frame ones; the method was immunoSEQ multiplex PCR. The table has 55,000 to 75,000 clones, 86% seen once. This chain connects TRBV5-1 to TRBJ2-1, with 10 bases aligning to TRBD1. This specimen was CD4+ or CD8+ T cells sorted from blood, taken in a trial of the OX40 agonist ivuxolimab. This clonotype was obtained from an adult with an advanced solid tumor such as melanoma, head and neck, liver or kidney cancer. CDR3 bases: TGCGCCAGCAGCCCCGGACAGGGGGGCTACAATGAGCAGTTCTTC. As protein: CASSPGQGGYNEQFF.